A selection of T cell receptor beta chains follows, all from one sample in a study of cytomegalovirus exposure and HLA in healthy donors. TCRdb's copy holds only in-frame clones and misses some; the assay was immunoSEQ multiplex PCR. Found here are 200,000 or so clones, more than 65% of them singletons; the top ten hold 13%. What was sequenced was PBMCs. These receptors came from a woman aged 25 to 45 in good health and CMV-seropositive. Each CDR3 is given with its conserved first and last residue. A D gene is named only where the DNA matches it firmly. Clone size is shown for a subset of rows, as once, few, many or a class of expanded clone.

cdr3_length d_call j_call v_call clone_size cdr3_aa cdr3_nt
14 . TRBJ2-7 TRBV27 . CASSLYWGVREQYF TGTGCCAGCAGTTTATATTGGGGGGTACGGGAGCAGTACTTC
15 . TRBJ2-3 TRBV11-2 . CASSLAGSGTTTQYF TGTGCCAGCAGCTTAGCTGGGTCCGGGACAACTACGCAGTATTTT
15 . TRBJ2-3 TRBV5-5 once CASSLASIDTDTQYF TGTGCCAGCAGCTTGGCTAGCATTGACACAGATACGCAGTATTTT
11 . TRBJ1-1 TRBV6-6 . CASRLNTEAFF TGTGCCAGCAGATTAAACACTGAAGCTTTCTTT
14 . TRBJ1-3 TRBV19 . CASSTGTRGNTIYF TGTGCCAGTAGCACCGGGACTCGGGGGAACACCATATATTTT
13 TRBD1 TRBJ1-2 TRBV29-1 . CSVPGQNSYGYTF TGCAGCGTGCCGGGACAGAATTCCTATGGCTACACCTTC
14 TRBD1 TRBJ2-5 TRBV6-1 . CASTRDRGWETQYF TGTGCCAGCACCCGGGACAGGGGGTGGGAGACCCAGTACTTC
13 . TRBJ1-2 TRBV12-5 . CASGLDSLKGYTF TGTGCTAGTGGTTTGGACAGCCTTAAGGGCTACACCTTC
13 . TRBJ1-1 TRBV7-7 . CASSPQPNTEAFF TGTGCTAGCAGCCCACAGCCGAACACTGAAGCTTTCTTT
13 . TRBJ1-2 TRBV5-1 . CASRRDVGGGYTF TGCGCCAGCCGGCGGGACGTCGGCGGTGGCTACACCTTC
15 . TRBJ2-1 TRBV15 . CATSRDRGPHNEQFF TGTGCCACCAGCAGAGACAGGGGTCCTCACAATGAGCAGTTCTTC
14 TRBD2 TRBJ2-7 TRBV6-1 . CASSGLAGTREQYF TGTGCCAGCAGTGGGTTAGCGGGAACGCGGGAGCAGTACTTC
16 . TRBJ2-1 TRBV7-7 . CASRAARRFGCDEQFF TGTGCTAGCAGGGCGGCCCGGCGATTCGGGTGCGATGAGCAGTTCTTC
13 . TRBJ1-3 TRBV29-1 . CSVVQNSGNTIYF TGCAGCGTTGTACAGAACTCTGGAAACACCATATATTTT
15 . TRBJ2-5 TRBV19 . CASSNLAIHSETQYF TGTGCCAGTAGTAATCTAGCGATTCATTCAGAGACCCAGTACTTC
11 . TRBJ2-7 TRBV7-3 once CASGALLEQYF TGTGCCAGCGGGGCTTTACTCGAGCAGTACTTC
15 . TRBJ2-3 TRBV5-1 . CASSLLRVLDATQYF TGCGCCAGCAGCTTGTTACGGGTTCTAGATGCTACGCAGTATTTT
13 . TRBJ2-1 TRBV19 . CASTSGSYNEQFF TGTGCCAGTACTTCCGGTTCCTACAATGAGCAGTTCTTC
14 . TRBJ2-2 TRBV2 once CASKEGRVSGELFF TGTGCCAGCAAGGAGGGGCGGGTTTCCGGGGAGCTGTTTTTT
14 . TRBJ1-5 TRBV2 . CASSVQGPNQPQHF TGTGCCAGCAGTGTCCAGGGCCCCAATCAGCCCCAGCATTTT
13 . TRBJ1-5 TRBV19 . CASRTRESGPQHF TGTGCCAGTAGGACCAGGGAATCAGGGCCCCAGCATTTT
13 . TRBJ1-1 TRBV5-1 . CASSFSGVTEAFF TGCGCCAGCAGCTTTTCAGGGGTCACTGAAGCTTTCTTT
13 TRBD1 TRBJ2-7 TRBV6-5 . CASRRQGSYEQYF TGTGCCAGCAGAAGACAGGGATCCTACGAGCAGTACTTC
13 . TRBJ2-7 TRBV7-7 once CASSLVEGYEQYF TGTGCTAGCAGCTTAGTCGAGGGATACGAGCAGTACTTC
15 . TRBJ1-2 TRBV6-5 . CASSYSDRANYGYTF TGTGCCAGCAGTTACTCGGACAGAGCTAACTATGGCTACACCTTC
16 TRBD1 TRBJ2-1 TRBV5-4 . CASSSPLTGSLNEQFF TGTGCCAGCAGCTCCCCATTGACAGGGTCCCTCAATGAGCAGTTCTTC
14 . TRBJ1-1 TRBV6-1 . CASSERGNRTEAFF TGTGCCAGCAGTGAACGAGGGAATAGGACTGAAGCTTTCTTT
11 . TRBJ1-4 TRBV6-1 . CASNNNEKLFF TGTGCCAGCAATAATAATGAAAAACTGTTTTTT
11 . TRBJ2-3 TRBV20-1 . CSASRADTQYF TGCAGTGCTAGCAGGGCAGATACGCAGTATTTT
14 . TRBJ1-2 TRBV7-9 . CASSEGDTNYGYTF TGTGCCAGCAGCGAAGGAGATACTAACTATGGCTACACCTTC
13 . TRBJ1-2 TRBV29-1 . CSAERATNYGYTF TGCAGCGCTGAGAGGGCTACTAACTATGGCTACACCTTC
13 . TRBJ2-3 TRBV18 . CASSSEGGDTQYF TGTGCCAGCTCTAGCGAGGGAGGAGATACGCAGTATTTT
14 . TRBJ1-2 TRBV6-5 . CASSYSPRNYGYTF TGTGCCAGCAGTTACTCCCCCCGGAACTATGGCTACACCTTC
18 TRBD2 TRBJ2-1 TRBV27 . CASSLSKGGASGYNEQFF TGTGCCAGCAGTTTATCTAAGGGAGGGGCTAGCGGGTACAATGAGCAGTTCTTC
14 TRBD2 TRBJ2-3 TRBV6-1 few CASDMGLALDTQYF TGTGCCAGCGATATGGGACTAGCGCTAGATACGCAGTATTTT
14 TRBD1 TRBJ1-2 TRBV6-5 . CASSRTTGAGGYTF TGTGCCAGCAGTCGTACTACAGGGGCAGGTGGCTACACCTTC
13 . TRBJ1-2 TRBV9 few CASSVEQGYGYTF TGTGCCAGCAGCGTAGAACAGGGCTATGGCTACACCTTC
16 TRBD1 TRBJ1-5 TRBV6-6 . CASSPPTGRSNQPQHF TGTGCCAGCAGTCCACCGACAGGGCGTAGCAATCAGCCCCAGCATTTT
16 . TRBJ1-3 TRBV9 . CASSVESGGEGNTIYF TGTGCCAGCAGCGTAGAGTCGGGGGGAGAGGGAAACACCATATATTTT
14 . TRBJ2-7 TRBV5-1 . CASSFYGGLNEQYF TGCGCCAGCAGCTTTTACGGGGGTTTAAACGAGCAGTACTTC
16 TRBD2 TRBJ2-7 TRBV7-2 . CASSLESASGSYEQYF TGTGCCAGCAGCTTAGAAAGCGCTAGCGGGTCCTACGAGCAGTACTTC
15 TRBD2 TRBJ2-5 TRBV6-9 once CASTSAGLFQETQYF TGTGCCAGCACCTCTGCGGGACTATTTCAAGAGACCCAGTACTTC
16 TRBD2 TRBJ2-1 TRBV18 . CASSPRGTTRNNEQFF TGTGCCAGCTCACCACGAGGGACTACCAGAAACAATGAGCAGTTCTTC
14 TRBD2 TRBJ2-1 TRBV2 . CASERAGDYNEQFF TGTGCCAGCGAGAGAGCGGGAGACTACAATGAGCAGTTCTTC
17 . TRBJ2-5 TRBV29-1 . CSVDGILWAGGKETQYF TGCAGCGTTGACGGGATTTTATGGGCAGGCGGCAAAGAGACCCAGTACTTC
15 . TRBJ2-7 TRBV5-1 . CASSARTSNTYEQYF TGCGCCAGCAGCGCAAGAACATCGAATACCTACGAGCAGTACTTC
16 . TRBJ1-2 TRBV30 . CAWSVMSSRAGDGYTF TGTGCCTGGAGTGTAATGAGTAGTCGGGCAGGGGATGGCTACACCTTC
12 . TRBJ1-2 TRBV5-4 . CASSLEYRGYTF TGTGCCAGCAGCTTGGAGTACCGGGGCTACACCTTC
15 . TRBJ2-2 TRBV27 . CASSGISSETGELFF TGTGCCAGCAGTGGAATATCTAGCGAAACCGGGGAGCTGTTTTTT
13 . TRBJ1-2 TRBV29-1 . CSVVPPLSDGYTF TGCAGCGTTGTCCCTCCACTATCCGATGGCTACACCTTC
17 TRBD1 TRBJ2-2 TRBV7-2 once CASSQGPQGFGTGELFF TGTGCCAGCAGCCAAGGCCCACAGGGGTTCGGCACCGGGGAGCTGTTTTTT
13 TRBD2 TRBJ2-5 TRBV19 . CASSIAPTSAQYF TGTGCCAGTAGTATAGCCCCCACTAGCGCCCAGTACTTC
16 TRBD1 TRBJ2-7 TRBV19 . CASSILSGTGLHEQYF TGTGCCAGTAGTATCCTGTCCGGGACAGGGCTCCACGAGCAGTACTTC
18 TRBD2 TRBJ2-3 TRBV28 once CASSLSPGLGSSTDTQYF TGTGCCAGCAGTTTAAGCCCCGGACTAGGCTCTAGCACAGATACGCAGTATTTT
17 TRBD2 TRBJ2-1 TRBV5-6 . CASSYLGTSGTDNEQFF TGTGCCAGCAGCTATCTGGGGACTAGCGGGACGGACAATGAGCAGTTCTTC
13 TRBD1 TRBJ1-2 TRBV6-5 . CASRQDRDTGYTF TGTGCCAGCAGACAAGACAGGGATACTGGCTACACCTTC
16 TRBD2 TRBJ2-1 TRBV4-1 . CASSPPPSGRWNEQFF TGCGCCAGCAGCCCACCCCCGAGCGGGAGGTGGAATGAGCAGTTCTTC
17 TRBD2 TRBJ2-7 TRBV4-1 . CASSQVSGGSFSYEQYF TGCGCCAGCAGCCAAGTGTCAGGCGGGAGTTTTTCCTACGAGCAGTACTTC
14 . TRBJ1-1 TRBV9 . CASSVDGANTEAFF TGTGCCAGCAGCGTAGATGGGGCGAACACTGAAGCTTTCTTT
13 . TRBJ1-2 TRBV6-5 . CASRETANYGYTF TGTGCCAGCAGGGAGACTGCTAACTATGGCTACACCTTC